The rows below give T cell receptor beta chains drawn from one sample of a study of control samples from healthy donors and cancer patients. Assay: immunoSEQ multiplex PCR; the TCRdb copy retains only in-frame clones and omits some. The sample has 100,000 to 150,000 clones, around nine tenths seen once. Sequenced sample: blood. These TCRs come from a man in his forties in good health. Both conserved end residues are part of each CDR3. A D gene is named only where the DNA matches it firmly. Clone size is not always given. Where it is, it says once, few, many or a class for expanded clones.

V	size	D	J	DNA	CDR3
TRBV6-6	NA	NA	TRBJ1-1	TGTGCCAGCAGTCCCCCACGGAACACTGAAGCTTTCTTT	CASSPPRNTEAFF
TRBV11-2	NA	TRBD1	TRBJ2-7	TGTGCCAGCACCACAGGGGGCTCCTACGAGCAGTACTTC	CASTTGGSYEQYF
TRBV30	NA	NA	TRBJ1-2	TGTGCCTGGGGAGACAGGACAAGGGGGTATAAGGGCTACACCTTC	CAWGDRTRGYKGYTF
TRBV7-2	NA	NA	TRBJ2-7	TGTGCCAGCAGCCAAAGGGTGTTTTACGAGCAGTACTTC	CASSQRVFYEQYF
TRBV10-1	NA	NA	TRBJ2-7	TGCGCCAGCAGTGCGACGCAGGGTGTTCGTTCAGGCGAGCAGTACTTC	CASSATQGVRSGEQYF
TRBV6-5	NA	TRBD1	TRBJ2-7	TGTGCCAGCAGTAAGCCGACAGGGGGAAGGGAGCAGTACTTC	CASSKPTGGREQYF
TRBV6-2/TRBV6-3	few	TRBD1	TRBJ1-6	TGTGCCAGCAGTTCGGGACAGGGGCGACGGTCACCCCTCCACTTT	CASSSGQGRRSPLHF
TRBV7-2	NA	NA	TRBJ1-5	TGTGCCAGCAGCTGGCTGGGACGGAATCAGCCCCAGCATTTT	CASSWLGRNQPQHF
TRBV19	NA	TRBD1	TRBJ1-4	TGTGCCAGTAGTATTCGGGACAGGGGGCGTCTAGATGAAAAACTGTTTTTT	CASSIRDRGRLDEKLFF
TRBV30	NA	NA	TRBJ1-5	TGTGCCTGGAGCAAGGCGGGCAGTTATAATCAGCCCCAGCATTTT	CAWSKAGSYNQPQHF
TRBV7-6	NA	NA	TRBJ1-6	TGTGCCAGCTCCCTGACACCGAGCTCCTATAATTCACCCCTCCACTTT	CASSLTPSSYNSPLHF
TRBV7-9	NA	NA	TRBJ2-2	TGTGCCAGCAGCAAGAGGAACACCGGGGAGCTGTTTTTT	CASSKRNTGELFF
TRBV11-3	few	NA	TRBJ2-2	TGTGCCAGCAGCCCCGCGGGGCTGAACACCGGGGAGCTGTTTTTT	CASSPAGLNTGELFF
TRBV18	NA	TRBD2	TRBJ2-1	TGTGCCAGCTCACCGCCTAGCGGGGGCAATGAGCAGTTCTTC	CASSPPSGGNEQFF
TRBV24-1	NA	NA	TRBJ1-2	TGTGCCACCAGTGATAACCCCGGGAGGTCTAACTATGGCTACACCTTC	CATSDNPGRSNYGYTF
TRBV5-6	NA	NA	TRBJ1-1	TGTGCCAGCAGCTTGGCAGATGGGGGTAGCACTGAAGCTTTCTTT	CASSLADGGSTEAFF
TRBV7-9	once	NA	TRBJ1-6	TGTGCCAGCAGCCAGGGGAGCTCCTATAATTCACCCCTCCACTTT	CASSQGSSYNSPLHF
TRBV12-5	NA	NA	TRBJ2-3	TGTGCTAGTGGGGGGCCCGACGAATCCCAGTATTTT	CASGGPDESQYF
TRBV11-3	NA	NA	TRBJ1-3	TGTGCCAGCAGCTTAGCTGAAAACACCATATATTTT	CASSLAENTIYF
TRBV29-1	NA	NA	TRBJ1-2	TGCAGCGTTCGCAGGGCGAACTATGGCTACACCTTC	CSVRRANYGYTF
TRBV7-6	NA	TRBD2	TRBJ2-7	TGTGCCAGCAGCTTAAGCACTAGCGGGTCCTACGAGCAGTACTTC	CASSLSTSGSYEQYF
TRBV6-5	NA	NA	TRBJ1-1	TGTGCCAGCAGTTTGTATTCTCGGGCCTCGAACACTGAAGCTTTCTTT	CASSLYSRASNTEAFF
TRBV27	few	TRBD1	TRBJ2-7	TGTGCCAGCAGGAATGAATGGGACAGTCGGGAGCAGTACTTC	CASRNEWDSREQYF
TRBV10-1	NA	TRBD1	TRBJ2-1	TGCGCCAGCAAAGCCGGGACAGGCCCTCACAATGAGCAGTTCTTC	CASKAGTGPHNEQFF
TRBV7-9	NA	TRBD1	TRBJ1-2	TGTGCCAGCAGCTTAGGGACAGGGTTGGAAAACTATGGCTACACCTTC	CASSLGTGLENYGYTF
TRBV18	NA	TRBD1	TRBJ2-1	TGTGCCAGCTCACCTCAACGGGACAGGGGGCGCAATGAGCAGTTCTTC	CASSPQRDRGRNEQFF
TRBV11-2	NA	NA	TRBJ2-7	TGTGCCAGCAGCTTAGGTACGGGTTCCTACGAGCAGTACTTC	CASSLGTGSYEQYF
TRBV25-1	NA	TRBD1	TRBJ2-6	TGTGCCAGCAGTGAAGGACAGGGGAGGTCTGGGGCCAACGTCCTGACTTTC	CASSEGQGRSGANVLTF
TRBV6-6	NA	NA	TRBJ1-1	TGTGCCAGCAGTTACGGCCAGGGCGCTGAAGCTTTCTTT	CASSYGQGAEAFF
TRBV21-1	once	NA	TRBJ2-7	TGTGCCAGCAGCTTGAAGAGCACGTTCTCCGAGCAGTACTTC	CASSLKSTFSEQYF
TRBV7-9	NA	NA	TRBJ1-6	TGTGCCACCTCGGGCCCCACGAATTCACCCCTCCACTTT	CATSGPTNSPLHF
TRBV5-8	NA	TRBD2	TRBJ2-3	TGTGCCAGCAGCTTCCTAGCGGGGGGTAGCACAGATACGCAGTATTTT	CASSFLAGGSTDTQYF
TRBV2	NA	TRBD1	TRBJ2-7	TGTGCCAGCAGTCCGGGACAGACAATCGGGGAGCAGTACTTC	CASSPGQTIGEQYF
TRBV5-4	NA	NA	TRBJ1-5	TGTGCCAGCAGCTTTGACAGATATCAGCCCCAGCATTTT	CASSFDRYQPQHF
TRBV4-2	few	TRBD1	TRBJ1-5	TGTGCCAGCAGCTCCAGAGGGACAGGGAATCAGCCCCAGCATTTT	CASSSRGTGNQPQHF
TRBV11-3	NA	NA	TRBJ1-4	TGTGCCAGCAGCCACCATCCCGACGGGAAACTGTTTTTT	CASSHHPDGKLFF
TRBV4-1	once	NA	TRBJ1-1	TGCGCCAGCAGCGCCGTTAGGAACACTGAAGCTTTCTTT	CASSAVRNTEAFF
TRBV27	NA	NA	TRBJ2-3	TGTGCCAGCAGCTCCGGCAGGGGCGCTGGGGATACGCAGTATTTT	CASSSGRGAGDTQYF
TRBV4-1	NA	NA	TRBJ1-2	TGCGCCAGCAGCCAAGATACGGCAGGGAATGGCTACACCTTC	CASSQDTAGNGYTF
TRBV3-1/TRBV3-2	NA	NA	TRBJ2-5	TGTGCCAGCAGCCAAGCTCTAAACCAAGAGACCCAGTACTTC	CASSQALNQETQYF